This is a list of T cell receptor beta chains from one sample in a study of human T cells and chemical hapten exposure. TCRdb re-derived calls from the RACE reads in MiXCR, one entry per CDR3 protein. Among approximately 370,000 distinct CDR3 sequences listed, 5.5% were seen once. Sequencing used whole blood, obtained in connection with sensitization to the hapten diphenylcyclopropenone (DPC). The origin of the receptors is a woman aged 18-29 years with alopecia areata. Some clones in this sample may be carry-over from other donors' samples. Each CDR3 is given with its conserved first and last residue. The D gene is left open where the match is weak. A row's size may be missing; if present it is once, few, many or a size class.

v_call: TRBV6-2/TRBV6-3
j_call: TRBJ1-5
clone_size: many
d_call: TRBD1
cdr3_aa: CASRPGGQQPQHF
cdr3_nt: TGTGCCAGCAGACCAGGGGGCCAACAGCCCCAGCATTTT

v_call: TRBV7-2
j_call: TRBJ1-3
clone_size: many
d_call: -
cdr3_aa: CASSLEGMAGNTIYF
cdr3_nt: TGTGCCAGCAGCTTAGAAGGAATGGCTGGAAACACCATATATTTT

v_call: TRBV12-3/TRBV12-4
j_call: TRBJ2-5
clone_size: -
d_call: TRBD2
cdr3_aa: CASSPLAGPQETQYF
cdr3_nt: TGTGCCAGCAGCCCACTAGCGGGGCCCCAAGAGACCCAGTACTTC

v_call: TRBV19
j_call: TRBJ2-7
clone_size: -
d_call: -
cdr3_aa: CASSIPGGYEQYF
cdr3_nt: TGTGCCAGTAGTATCCCAGGTGGCTACGAGCAGTACTTC

v_call: TRBV7-2
j_call: TRBJ2-3
clone_size: many
d_call: -
cdr3_aa: CASSSGTGTTDTQYF
cdr3_nt: TGTGCCAGCAGCTCAGGAACAGGCACCACAGATACGCAGTATTTT

v_call: TRBV6-1
j_call: TRBJ2-7
clone_size: few
d_call: -
cdr3_aa: CASSPTRRQNTYEQYF
cdr3_nt: TGTGCCAGCAGTCCGACTCGACGACAGAACACCTACGAGCAGTACTTC

v_call: TRBV29-1
j_call: TRBJ2-1
clone_size: many
d_call: -
cdr3_aa: CSVEDETPAFYNEQFF
cdr3_nt: TGCAGCGTTGAAGACGAGACTCCCGCGTTTTACAATGAGCAGTTCTTC

v_call: TRBV20-1
j_call: TRBJ2-7
clone_size: few
d_call: -
cdr3_aa: CSARKGSYEQYF
cdr3_nt: TGCAGTGCTCGAAAGGGCTCCTACGAGCAGTACTTC

v_call: TRBV10-3
j_call: TRBJ2-3
clone_size: -
d_call: TRBD2
cdr3_aa: CAISDSGKVSSTDTQYF
cdr3_nt: TGTGCCATCAGTGATAGCGGGAAGGTTTCTAGCACAGATACGCAGTATTTT

v_call: TRBV7-2
j_call: TRBJ1-5
clone_size: many
d_call: -
cdr3_aa: CASSLRANQPQHF
cdr3_nt: TGTGCCAGCAGCTTAAGGGCGAATCAGCCCCAGCATTTT

v_call: TRBV5-1
j_call: TRBJ2-1
clone_size: -
d_call: TRBD1
cdr3_aa: CASSFGQGGLDEQFF
cdr3_nt: TGCGCCAGCAGCTTCGGACAGGGCGGGTTGGATGAGCAGTTCTTC

v_call: TRBV4-2
j_call: TRBJ2-3
clone_size: few
d_call: TRBD2
cdr3_aa: CASSQQASSGALTDTQYF
cdr3_nt: TGTGCCAGCAGCCAACAAGCTTCTAGCGGGGCCCTCACAGATACGCAGTATTTT

v_call: TRBV6-5
j_call: TRBJ2-3
clone_size: many
d_call: TRBD2
cdr3_aa: CASSYGRGGTDTQYF
cdr3_nt: TGTGCCAGCAGTTACGGGCGGGGGGGCACAGATACGCAGTATTTT

v_call: TRBV28
j_call: TRBJ2-3
clone_size: many
d_call: -
cdr3_aa: CASSFGDGRTDTQYF
cdr3_nt: TGTGCCAGCAGTTTCGGGGACGGCAGGACAGATACGCAGTATTTT

v_call: TRBV7-3
j_call: TRBJ1-2
clone_size: -
d_call: TRBD1
cdr3_aa: CASSSYPTGDIYGYTF
cdr3_nt: TGTGCCAGCAGCTCTTACCCGACAGGGGACATCTATGGCTACACCTTC

v_call: TRBV5-4
j_call: TRBJ1-5
clone_size: few
d_call: -
cdr3_aa: CASSLDGQRIQPQHF
cdr3_nt: TGTGCCAGCAGCTTGGATGGGCAGAGGATCCAGCCCCAGCATTTT

v_call: TRBV10-3
j_call: TRBJ2-7
clone_size: many
d_call: TRBD2
cdr3_aa: CASKAPGGDYEQYF
cdr3_nt: TGTGCCTCAAAGGCCCCCGGGGGGGACTACGAGCAGTACTTC

v_call: TRBV6-2/TRBV6-3
j_call: TRBJ2-6
clone_size: many
d_call: -
cdr3_aa: CASSFLQGTGANVLTF
cdr3_nt: TGTGCCAGCAGTTTTTTACAGGGAACTGGGGCCAACGTCCTGACTTTC

v_call: TRBV6-2/TRBV6-3
j_call: TRBJ1-6
clone_size: many
d_call: -
cdr3_aa: CASNQPDGSYNSPLHF
cdr3_nt: TGTGCCAGCAACCAACCGGACGGGTCCTATAATTCACCCCTCCACTTT

v_call: TRBV5-6
j_call: TRBJ2-1
clone_size: -
d_call: -
cdr3_aa: CASSLAGAPFYNEQFF
cdr3_nt: TGTGCCAGCAGCTTGGCCGGGGCCCCTTTTTACAATGAGCAGTTCTTC

v_call: TRBV24-1
j_call: TRBJ2-2
clone_size: -
d_call: -
cdr3_aa: CATSGYVGANTGELFF
cdr3_nt: TGTGCCACCAGTGGTTATGTTGGAGCGAACACCGGGGAGCTGTTTTTT

v_call: TRBV2
j_call: TRBJ2-3
clone_size: -
d_call: -
cdr3_aa: CASRAGRVSTDTQYF
cdr3_nt: TGTGCCAGCAGGGCAGGGAGAGTGAGCACGGATACGCAGTATTTT

v_call: TRBV5-4
j_call: TRBJ1-2
clone_size: few
d_call: -
cdr3_aa: CASSPNAGTYGYTF
cdr3_nt: TGTGCCAGCAGCCCGAACGCAGGGACCTATGGCTACACCTTC